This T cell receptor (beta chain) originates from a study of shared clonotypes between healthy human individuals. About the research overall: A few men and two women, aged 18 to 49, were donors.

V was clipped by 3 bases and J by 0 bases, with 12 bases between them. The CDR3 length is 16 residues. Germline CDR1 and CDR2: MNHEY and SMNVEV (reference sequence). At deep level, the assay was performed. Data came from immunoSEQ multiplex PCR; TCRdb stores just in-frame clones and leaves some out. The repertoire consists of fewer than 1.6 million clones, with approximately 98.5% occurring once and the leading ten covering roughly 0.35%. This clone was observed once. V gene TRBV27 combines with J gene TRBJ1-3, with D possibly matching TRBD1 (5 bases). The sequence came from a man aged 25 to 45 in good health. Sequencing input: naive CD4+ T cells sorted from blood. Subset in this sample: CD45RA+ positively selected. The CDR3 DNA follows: TGTGCCAGCAGTTTCGGCAGGGCGAGCTCTGGAAACACCATATATTTT. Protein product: CASSFGRASSGNTIYF.